The present entry profiles one TCR beta chain with its context. The data are from a study of T cell responses to AZD1222 COVID-19 vaccine. This CDR3 comprises 15 residues. With 2 bases removed from V and 6 bases from J, the gap between germline ends came to 14 bases. Per germline, CDR1 SGHAT and CDR2 FQNNGV. TCRdb's table, derived via immunoSEQ multiplex PCR, lists solely in-frame clones and lacks some. This sample has 150,000 to 180,000 clones; 88% occur once, and the top ten carry 3% to 3.5%. The V call is TRBV11-2, the J call TRBJ2-1, with a weak D call TRBD1 (8 bases). Material: peripheral blood, obtained on day 0 of AZD1222 vaccination. This TCR came from an adult in good health. The CDR3 coding sequence is TGTGCCAGCAGCTTAAGGTACAGGGGGGGCAATGAGCAGTTCTTC. It specifies CASSLRYRGGNEQFF.